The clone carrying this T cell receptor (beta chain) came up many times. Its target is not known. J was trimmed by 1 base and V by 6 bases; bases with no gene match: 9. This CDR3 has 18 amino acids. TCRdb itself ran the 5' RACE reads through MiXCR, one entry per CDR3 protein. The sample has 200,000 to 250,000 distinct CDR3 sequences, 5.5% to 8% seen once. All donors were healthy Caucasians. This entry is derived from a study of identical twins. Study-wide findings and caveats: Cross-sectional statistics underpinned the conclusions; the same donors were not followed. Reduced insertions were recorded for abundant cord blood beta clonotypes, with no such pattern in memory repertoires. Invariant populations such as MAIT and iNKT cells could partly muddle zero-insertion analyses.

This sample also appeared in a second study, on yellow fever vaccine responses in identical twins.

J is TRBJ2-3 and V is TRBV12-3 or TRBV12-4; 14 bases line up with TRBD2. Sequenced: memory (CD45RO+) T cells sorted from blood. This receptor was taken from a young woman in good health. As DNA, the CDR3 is TGTGCCAGCAGCAAGACTAGCGGGAGGGCCGGTGGCACAGATACGCAGTATTTT. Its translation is CASSKTSGRAGGTDTQYF.